The 19 T cell receptor beta chains in this list originate from one sample, sequenced in a study of cytomegalovirus exposure and HLA in healthy donors. Amplification used 60 Vbeta primers and 13 Jbeta primers. Only in-frame clones appear in the TCRdb table, and some are missing; sequencing was by immunoSEQ multiplex PCR. The sample includes 150,000 to 200,000 clones, 79% of them seen just once. The sequenced sample consisted of PBMCs. The source is a woman in her thirties or forties in good health and CMV-seronegative.

The chain employs TRBV6-4 and TRBJ2-7; D is uncertain. This CDR3 contains 13 residues. V gave up 5 bases and J gave up 3 bases, with 11 bases separating them. Germline assignment: CDR1 MRHNA and CDR2 SNTAGT. The CDR3 sequence is CASSRDTSYEQYF. The CDR3 coding sequence is TGTGCCAGCAGTCGCGACACAAGCTACGAGCAGTACTTC.

The chain is built from TRBV2 and TRBJ2-1; unclear D gene. Germline values: CDR1 SNHLY, CDR2 FYNNEI. This CDR3 has 13 residues. V gave up 6 bases and J gave up 7 bases, with 13 bases separating them. The CDR3 DNA is TGTGCCAGCAGAAGTCCGGAGTGGAATGAGCAGTTCTTC. Amino acid sequence: CASRSPEWNEQFF. Full variable domain (rest looked up from reference TRBV2 and TRBJ2-1): EPEVTQTPSHQVTQMGQEVILRCVPISNHLYFYWYRQILGQKVEFLVSFYNNEISEKSEIFDDQFSVERPDGSNFTLKIRSTKLEDSAMYFCASRSPEWNEQFFGPGTRLTVL.

The rearrangement links TRBV25-1 to TRBJ1-2; 8 nucleotides agree with TRBD1. The germline V gene encodes CDR1 MGHDK and CDR2 SYGVNS. The length of the CDR3 is 14 residues. V gave up 4 bases and J gave up 3 bases; unmatched junction bases: 4. The CDR3 reads CASSGGTGYYGYTF. The CDR3 DNA sequence: TGTGCCAGCAGTGGAGGGACAGGTTACTATGGCTACACCTTC.

The chain uses TRBV7-2 and TRBJ1-2; D remains ambiguous. This CDR3 comprises 12 residues. CDR1 is SGHTA, CDR2 FQGNSA, per germline. Trimming pared 1 base from V and 4 bases from J, leaving 4 bases between. CDR3 bases: TGTGCCAGCAGCTTAGGACTCTATGGCTACACCTTC. Its translation is CASSLGLYGYTF.

The V and J genes are TRBV2 and TRBJ1-1, with 8 bases fitting TRBD1. Germline CDR1 and CDR2: SNHLY and FYNNEI. V was clipped by 7 bases and J by 1 base; unmatched bases: 5. The CDR3 has 14 residues. CDR3 residues: CASKSGGWNTEAFF. CDR3 bases: TGTGCCAGCAAATCAGGGGGCTGGAACACTGAAGCTTTCTTT.

The chain recombines TRBV5-8 with TRBJ2-7; tentative D call: TRBD2 (5 bases). The V and J ends lost 3 bases and 0 bases respectively, with 10 bases between them. The CDR3 contains 14 residues. Looked up from germline, CDR1 is SGHTS and CDR2 is YDEGEE. This chain's CDR3 is CASSSYRDSYEQYF. The CDR3 nucleotides are TGTGCCAGCAGCTCCTACCGGGACTCCTACGAGCAGTACTTC.

J is TRBJ1-1 and V is TRBV6-5; no reliable D call. Trimming took 2 bases from V and 6 from J, leaving 16 bases between them. The CDR3 has 15 residues. Germline V gene data show CDR1 as MNHEY and CDR2 as SVGAGI. The CDR3 spells CASSYHKGGFPEAFF. Here the CDR3 DNA reads TGTGCCAGCAGTTACCACAAGGGAGGTTTCCCTGAAGCTTTCTTT.

V is TRBV27 and J is TRBJ1-2; 11 nucleotides line up with TRBD1. Germline V CDR1 and CDR2: MNHEY, SMNVEV (reference sequence). The CDR3 totals 15 residues. The ends lost 7 bases at V and 5 bases at J; junction bases unmatched: 9. The CDR3 sequence is CASIPRTGGNYGYTF. In nucleotides, the CDR3 is TGTGCCAGCATTCCCCGGACAGGGGGCAATTATGGCTACACCTTC.

In regard to this clone: Since the CDR3 does not end with the conserved phenylalanine or tryptophan, this likely comes from a read error. CDR3 DNA: TGCGCCAGCAGCCAAGATAACGGAGGGCCCCAGCATGTT. Translated: CASSQDNGGPQHV. The chain recombines TRBV4-3 with TRBJ1-5, with no clear D. V was pared by 0 bases and J by 9 bases, with 9 bases between. The CDR3 runs to 13 residues. CDR1 and CDR2 (germline): LGHNA, YSLEER.

As to this clone: Given the absence of the conserved phenylalanine or tryptophan at the CDR3 end, a read error is likely. CDR3 nucleotides: TGTGCCACCAGCAGAGATCCTAGACAGCCATCAGCTAACTATGGCTACACCCTC. Protein product: CATSRDPRQPSANYGYTL. The chain links TRBV15 to TRBJ1-2, with D perhaps matching TRBD1 (5 bases). Germline V gene sequence: CDR1 LNHNV, CDR2 YYDKDF (reference sequence). CDR3 length: 18 amino acids. The V end was cut by 0 bases, the J end by 0 bases, with 17 bases between.

The chain recombines TRBV14 with TRBJ2-3; the match to TRBD2 covers 9 bases. The V gene end was trimmed by 0 bases and the J gene end by 7 bases; junction bases not matched to a gene: 14. The CDR3 covers 18 residues. Per germline, CDR1 SGHDN and CDR2 FVKESK. CDR3 bases: TGTGCCAGCAGCCAAGATGTAGCGGGAGTACGAACCCCTTATACGCAGTATTTT. It specifies CASSQDVAGVRTPYTQYF.

The chain joins TRBV5-4 to TRBJ1-1; TRBD1 is a possible D gene (6 bases). This CDR3 comprises 13 residues. The V and J ends lost 7 bases and 1 base respectively, with 11 bases between them. Germline lookup yields CDR1 SGHNT and CDR2 YYREEE (reference sequence). As DNA, the CDR3 is TGTGCCAGCCGGGACAACCGGAACACTGAAGCTTTCTTT. It yields the protein CASRDNRNTEAFF.

V usage is TRBV18 and J usage is TRBJ2-7; 7 positions match TRBD1. Germline CDR1 reads KGHSH; CDR2 reads LQKENI. V gave up 5 bases and J gave up 5 bases; unmatched junction bases: 9. The CDR3 runs 14 residues. CDR3 sequence (DNA): TGTGCCAGCTCAGCTGGACAGGAATTCGACGAGCAGTACTTC. Translated: CASSAGQEFDEQYF. Full variable domain (remainder filled in from reference TRBV18 and TRBJ2-7): NAGVMQNPRHLVRRRGQEARLRCSPMKGHSHVYWYRQLPEEGLKFMVYLQKENIIDESGMPKERFSAEFPKEGPSILRIQQVVRGDSAAYFCASSAGQEFDEQYFGPGTRLTVT.

The V call is TRBV25-1, the J call TRBJ1-4; 7 bases are shared with TRBD1. Unmatched junction bases numbered 8, after V lost 5 bases and J lost 14 bases. Germline V gene data show CDR1 as MGHDK and CDR2 as SYGVNS. The CDR3 sequence is 12 residues long. The CDR3 here is CASSPQGQFLFF. The CDR3 DNA is TGTGCCAGCAGTCCCCAGGGACAGTTCCTGTTTTTT.

V gene TRBV19 combines with J gene TRBJ2-7, with D perhaps TRBD2 (7 bases). This CDR3 comprises 15 residues. Germline values: CDR1 LNHDA, CDR2 SQIVND (reference sequence). The V gene lost 1 base and the J gene lost 0 bases, with 10 bases spanning the gap. The CDR3 sequence: CASSIVRGASYEQYF. Here the CDR3 DNA reads TGTGCCAGTAGTATAGTTCGGGGGGCCTCCTACGAGCAGTACTTC.

The chain links TRBV30 to TRBJ1-2; tentatively, D is TRBD1 (6 bases). The CDR3 is made up of 16 amino acids. Germline CDR1 is GTSNPN and CDR2 is SVGIG (reference sequence). The V end was cut by 3 bases, the J end by 1 base, with 18 bases between. The DNA of the CDR3 is TGTGCCTGGAGGGGGGTTGGACAGACACTTAACTATGGCTACACCTTC. Translating gives CAWRGVGQTLNYGYTF.

In this sample, this clone turned up once. The gene calls are TRBV2 and TRBJ1-1; possibly TRBD1 for D (5 bases). Trimming took off 6 bases at V and 6 bases at J, with 17 bases between the two ends. Germline CDR1 is SNHLY and CDR2 is FYNNEI. The CDR3 sequence is 14 residues long. CDR3 protein: CASRTTAASSEAFF. CDR3 coding DNA: TGTGCCAGCAGAACGACAGCCGCTTCGTCTGAAGCTTTCTTT.

The rearrangement uses TRBV5-6 and TRBJ1-2; possible D gene TRBD1, 5 bases. This CDR3 is built from 16 residues. Trimming cost V 0 bases and J 7 bases, with 19 bases left between them. The germline CDR1 and CDR2 sequences are SGHDT and YYEEEE. CDR3 DNA: TGTGCCAGCAGCTTGGTAGCCCGTGGCAGGGAAAGTGGCTACACCTTC. It yields the protein CASSLVARGRESGYTF.

The rearrangement uses TRBV18 and TRBJ2-7, with a tentative D call TRBD1 (5 bases). Trimming took 3 bases from V and 2 from J, leaving 8 bases between them. Germline V gene sequence: CDR1 KGHSH, CDR2 LQKENI. CDR3 length: 13 residues. The CDR3 coding sequence is TGTGCCAGCTCACCTGGGGCTGCCTACGAGCAGTACTTC. Translating gives CASSPGAAYEQYF.